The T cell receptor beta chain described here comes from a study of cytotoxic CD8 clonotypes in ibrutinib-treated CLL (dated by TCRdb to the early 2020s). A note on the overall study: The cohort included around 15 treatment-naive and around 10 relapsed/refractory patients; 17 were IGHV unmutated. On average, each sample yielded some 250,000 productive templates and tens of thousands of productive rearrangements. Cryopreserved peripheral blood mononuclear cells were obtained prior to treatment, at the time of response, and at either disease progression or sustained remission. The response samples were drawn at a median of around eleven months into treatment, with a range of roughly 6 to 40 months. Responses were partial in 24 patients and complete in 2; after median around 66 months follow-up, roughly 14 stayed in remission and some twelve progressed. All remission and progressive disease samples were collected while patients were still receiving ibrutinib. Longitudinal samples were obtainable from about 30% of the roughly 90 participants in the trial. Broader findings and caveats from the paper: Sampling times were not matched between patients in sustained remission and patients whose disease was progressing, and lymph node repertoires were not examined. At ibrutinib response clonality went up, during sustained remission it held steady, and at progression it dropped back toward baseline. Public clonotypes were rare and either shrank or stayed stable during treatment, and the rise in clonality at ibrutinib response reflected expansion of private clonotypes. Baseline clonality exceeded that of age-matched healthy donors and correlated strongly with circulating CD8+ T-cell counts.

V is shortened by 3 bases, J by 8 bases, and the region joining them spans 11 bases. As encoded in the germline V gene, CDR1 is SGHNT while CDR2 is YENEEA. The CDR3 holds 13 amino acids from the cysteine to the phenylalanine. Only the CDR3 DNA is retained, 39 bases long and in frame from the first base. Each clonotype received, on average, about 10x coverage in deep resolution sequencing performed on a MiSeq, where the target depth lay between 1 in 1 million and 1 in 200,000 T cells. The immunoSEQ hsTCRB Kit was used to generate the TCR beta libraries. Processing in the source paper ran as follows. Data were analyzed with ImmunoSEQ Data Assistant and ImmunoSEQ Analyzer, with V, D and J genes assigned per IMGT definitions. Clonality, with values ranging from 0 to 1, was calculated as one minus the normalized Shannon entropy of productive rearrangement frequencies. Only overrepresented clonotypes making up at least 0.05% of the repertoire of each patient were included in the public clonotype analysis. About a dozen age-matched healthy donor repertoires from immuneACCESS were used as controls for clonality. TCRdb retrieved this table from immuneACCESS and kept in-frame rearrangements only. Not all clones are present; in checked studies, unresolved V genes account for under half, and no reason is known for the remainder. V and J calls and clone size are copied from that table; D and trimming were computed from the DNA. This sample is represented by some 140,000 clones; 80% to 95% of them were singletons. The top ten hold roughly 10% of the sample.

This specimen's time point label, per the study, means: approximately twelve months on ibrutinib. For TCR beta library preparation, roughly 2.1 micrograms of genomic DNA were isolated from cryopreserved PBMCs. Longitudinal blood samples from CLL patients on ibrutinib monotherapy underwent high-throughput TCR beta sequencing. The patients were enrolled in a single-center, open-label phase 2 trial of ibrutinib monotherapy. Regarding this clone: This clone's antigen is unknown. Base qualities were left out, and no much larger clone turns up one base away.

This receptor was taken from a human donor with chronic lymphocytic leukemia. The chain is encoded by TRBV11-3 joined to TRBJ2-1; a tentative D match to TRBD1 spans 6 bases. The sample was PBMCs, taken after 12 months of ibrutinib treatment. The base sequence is TGTGCCAGCAGCTTTGTGGGGGCCTATGAGCAGTTCTTC. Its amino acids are CASSFVGAYEQFF.